The clone carrying this TCR beta chain was seen more than once but under ten times. No antigen is known for it. Patients selected for sequencing had displayed CD8+CD57+ cell expansion by flow cytometry. Untreated patients provided the blood samples, with no therapy given before sampling. This entry comes from a study of CD8+CD57+ T cells in acquired aplastic anemia. Study-wide points: Both patients and controls carried the same twenty-nine CD8+ CDR3 sequences.

Investigators profiled TCR beta VDJ and CDR3 from genomic DNA template. One entry per CDR3 protein, called by TCRdb with MiXCR from the reads. In the table there are over 150,000 distinct CDR3 sequences, 71% of which are singletons. Input material: sorted CD4+, CD8+, or CD8+CD57+ T cells (not recorded which) from PBMCs. The origin of this receptor is a human donor with aplastic anemia.

The CDR3 reads CASSIGLAPNEQFF. The CDR3 DNA follows: TGTGCCAGTAGTATAGGACTAGCTCCTAATGAGCAGTTCTTC. V and J are TRBV19 and TRBJ2-1, with TRBD2 matching 7 bases. J was trimmed by 7 bases and V by 1 base; bases with no gene match: 4. CDR3 length: 14 amino acids. The V gene's germline CDR1 is LNHDA and CDR2 SQIVND (reference sequence).